Following are 20 T cell receptor beta chains from one sample sequenced in a study of monozygotic twins with inflammatory bowel disease. Following a re-call of the 5' RACE reads, TCRdb has one entry per CDR3 protein and lacks DNA. The ten most abundant clones cover 2.4% of a sample with over 150,000 distinct CDR3 sequences. The material sequenced was blood. The receptor set was obtained from a human donor with ulcerative colitis or Crohn's disease, or a healthy co-twin of an affected twin (not recorded which).

The chain has TRBV29-1 and TRBJ2-1; the D call from TCRdb, TRBD1, cannot be confirmed without DNA. Germline CDR1 reads SQVTM; CDR2 reads ANQGSEA. The CDR3 extends over 13 amino acids. The CDR3: CSVDGGAPNEQFF.

This chain links TRBV15 with TRBJ2-2; TCRdb selects TRBD2, and the lack of DNA leaves this call unchecked. The CDR3 has 16 amino acids. Per germline, CDR1 LNHNV and CDR2 YYDKDF (reference sequence). The CDR3 spells CATSRDLAGGTGELFF.

V gene TRBV10-3 combines with J gene TRBJ2-3; TCRdb indicates TRBD2, and absent DNA this call remains unverified. The CDR3 runs 16 residues. The germline CDR1 and CDR2 sequences are ENHRY and SYGVKD. The CDR3 spells CAISESQSGGRDTQYF.

The rearrangement joins TRBV5-4 to TRBJ2-7; TCRdb proposes TRBD2, but this gene call is untestable without DNA. Germline V lookup: CDR1 SGHNT, CDR2 YYREEE (reference sequence). The CDR3 consists of 16 residues. The CDR3 spells CASSPGGSGIYYEQYF. Combining the CDR3 with reference TRBV5-4 and TRBJ2-7 gives the whole variable domain ETGVTQSPTHLIKTRGQQVTLRCSSQSGHNTVSWYQQALGQGPQFIFQYYREEENGRGNFPPRFSGLQFPNYSSELNVNALELDDSALYLCASSPGGSGIYYEQYFGPGTRLTVT.

The chain combines TRBV28 with TRBJ1-1; the TCRdb call, TRBD1, lacks DNA for checking. This CDR3 region has 15 residues. Germline lookup yields CDR1 MDHEN and CDR2 SYDVKM. CDR3 sequence reads: CASSAMTRSVTEAFF.

The rearrangement joins TRBV20-1 to TRBJ1-5; TCRdb names TRBD1, which stays unverified in the absence of DNA. Looked up from germline, CDR1 is DFQATT and CDR2 is SNEGSKA (reference sequence). This CDR3 has 13 residues. The CDR3 reads CSVGTGSNQPQHF.

This sequence joins TRBV4-3 and TRBJ2-1; as DNA is missing, the TRBD2 call by TCRdb cannot be tested. There are 17 residues in the CDR3. CDR1 and CDR2 from the germline V gene are LGHNA and YSLEER. The CDR3 protein is CASSSGLAGGRYNEQFF.

This chain uses TRBV7-9 with TRBJ2-5; TCRdb calls TRBD1, which cannot be checked without DNA. Germline CDR1 is SEHNR and CDR2 is FQNEAQ (reference sequence). This CDR3 is 14 amino acids long. CDR3 sequence: CASSSGRGRETQYF.

The chain combines TRBV7-3 with TRBJ1-3; absent DNA, TCRdb's TRBD1 call cannot be checked. In germline, CDR1 is SGHTA, CDR2 FQGTGA. This CDR3 region has 13 residues. The CDR3 protein is CASKGGSGNTIYF.

The rearrangement links TRBV6-2 or TRBV6-3 to TRBJ2-6; absent DNA, TCRdb's TRBD1 call cannot be checked. This CDR3 is built from 15 residues. Per germline, CDR1 MNHEY and CDR2 SVGEGT. The CDR3 sequence is CASSYGGSGANVLTF.

This chain links TRBV28 with TRBJ2-1; checking the TCRdb D call of TRBD2 is not possible without DNA. Germline CDR1 and CDR2: MDHEN and SYDVKM. The CDR3 consists of 16 residues. The CDR3 loop is CASIGLAGSSYNEQFF.

V is TRBV18 and J is TRBJ2-5; TCRdb picks TRBD1, but there is no DNA to check that call. Germline lookup yields CDR1 KGHSH and CDR2 LQKENI. The CDR3 runs to 15 residues. The CDR3 reads CASSPKTGPQETQYF.

The chain is built from TRBV29-1 and TRBJ1-1; TCRdb outputs TRBD1, but without DNA this stays unchecked. The CDR3 sequence is 13 residues long. Germline V gene data show CDR1 as SQVTM and CDR2 as ANQGSEA. The CDR3 here is CSVEDQGNTEAFF.

The rearrangement links TRBV5-1 to TRBJ1-6; absent DNA, TCRdb's TRBD1 call cannot be checked. Germline V gives CDR1 SGHRS, CDR2 YFSETQ. The CDR3 is made up of 14 amino acids. CDR3: CASATGGPNSPLHF.

The rearrangement uses TRBV12-3 or TRBV12-4 and TRBJ2-6; TCRdb lists TRBD1, though no DNA is available to test this call. The CDR3 spans 18 residues. The CDR3 region is CASSFSGAPPSGANVLTF.

The chain employs TRBV5-1 and TRBJ2-1; TCRdb's D call, TRBD2, is unchecked because there is no DNA. Germline CDR1 SGHRS, CDR2 YFSETQ. This CDR3 comprises 15 residues. The CDR3 here is CASTGGGSVGNEQFF.

The chain joins TRBV4-2 to TRBJ2-7; TCRdb outputs TRBD2, but without DNA this stays unchecked. Looked up from germline, CDR1 is LGHNA and CDR2 is YNFKEQ. The CDR3 spans 15 residues. The CDR3 loop is CASSLGRRAMNEQYF.

The chain joins TRBV5-1 to TRBJ2-6. CDR3 length: 16 amino acids. Germline-derived CDR1 and CDR2 are SGHRS and YFSETQ. The CDR3 loop is CASSLGRASGANVLTF.

The chain employs TRBV20-1 and TRBJ2-2; TCRdb's D gene call, TRBD2, goes unchecked for lack of DNA. CDR3 length equals 17 residues. Germline lookup yields CDR1 DFQATT and CDR2 SNEGSKA (reference sequence). CDR3 sequence reads: CSARVPATSGRAGELFF.

The chain couples TRBV7-6 to TRBJ1-1; TCRdb reports TRBD1, a call that lacks DNA to check it against. This CDR3 comprises 15 residues. The germline V gene encodes CDR1 SGHVS and CDR2 FNYEAQ. Here the CDR3 reads CASSLETGGVTEAFF.